Described below is a single TCR beta chain sequence and its context. The antigen is not known. The record originates from a study of beta chain features in type 1 diabetes. Study-level findings and limits: Sequencing used cDNA, and cells with high TCR expression could therefore be over-represented. When VDJ junctions were examined, type 1 diabetes patients showed fewer insertions and more deletions. All four CD4+ subsets of Type 1 diabetes patients contained TCRB CDR3s that were moderately but significantly shorter.

The isolated RNA, all of it, was reverse transcribed, so expressed TCRB transcripts were what got sequenced. Libraries were prepared by immunoSEQ multiplex PCR; TCRdb keeps only in-frame clonotypes and omits some of them. This table has about 710,000 clones, about an eighth appearing once. Every participating donor gave one draw, a heparinised blood sample averaging approximately 120 mL. Sorting with CD45RO/CCR7/CD25/CD127/CD95/CD27 yielded naive, central memory, regulatory and stem-like memory CD4+ cells. The specimen sequenced was naive CD4+ T cells from blood. The receptor was derived from a man younger than 30 with type 1 diabetes.

CDR3 bases: TGCGCCAGCAGTCAATCGCGGACAGAAAGCACAGATACGCAGTATTTT. It is translated as CASSQSRTESTDTQYF. The chain has TRBV23-1 and TRBJ2-3; a possible D gene is TRBD1 (6 bases). TRBV23-1 is classed as an ORF, of uncertain function. The CDR3 runs to 16 residues. Trimming pared 0 bases from V and 0 bases from J, leaving 10 bases between.